Listed below are T cell receptor beta chains from one sample, sequenced in a study of synovial regulatory T cells in juvenile arthritis. Measured with immunoSEQ multiplex PCR; TCRdb has only the in-frame clones, and not every one. Seen in this sample are 1,500 or so clones; the ten most common clones hold 20% to 25%. Sequenced input: Treg cells from the synovium. The receptors were sampled from a donor aged 2-30 years with juvenile idiopathic arthritis. Both conserved end residues are part of each CDR3. A clone size is listed for some rows: how often the clone was seen (once, few, many), or a class if it is expanded.

clone_size	j_call	v_call	cdr3_aa
medium-sized	TRBJ2-3	TRBV28	CASSYPPGQDPTDTQYF
NA	TRBJ2-3	TRBV4-2	CASSQVREGGGGADTQYF
medium-sized	TRBJ1-1	TRBV6-5	CASIGIGWGEAFF
NA	TRBJ2-1	TRBV5-1	CASSLRGATRSRSNEQFF
NA	TRBJ2-7	TRBV6-1	CAGSQQPSYEQYF
medium-sized	TRBJ1-2	TRBV5-8	CASSLWDRSNYGYTF
NA	TRBJ1-2	TRBV6-1	CASSEESVGRLNYGYTF
NA	TRBJ2-3	TRBV5-1	CASSSGTGGDTDTQYF
medium-sized	TRBJ1-3	TRBV7-9	CASSYHRNTIYF
medium-sized	TRBJ2-7	TRBV11-2	CASSLHYEQYF
medium-sized	TRBJ1-2	TRBV6-6	CASSPLTGLYGYTF
medium-sized	TRBJ2-6	TRBV19	CASRTGGAGANVLTF
NA	TRBJ2-7	TRBV5-1	CASSLVTAGPYEQYF
medium-sized	TRBJ2-7	TRBV5-4	CASSLSFTGGLSYEQYF
NA	TRBJ2-7	TRBV18	CASSPSSGGLSYEQYF
medium-sized	TRBJ1-2	TRBV20-1	CSADRNYGYTF
medium-sized	TRBJ2-1	TRBV6-1	CASQRGAAYNEQFF
NA	TRBJ2-1	TRBV6-5	CASSYSDLVSYNEQFF
NA	TRBJ1-5	TRBV7-2	CASSFTHTANNQPQHF
medium-sized	TRBJ2-7	TRBV7-9	CASSPGTGLYEQYF
medium-sized	TRBJ2-3	TRBV9	CASSVRQGTDTQYF
medium-sized	TRBJ1-2	TRBV10-3	CAISETGTIYGYTF
large	TRBJ1-1	TRBV6-1	CASSTTGMNTEAFF
NA	TRBJ2-3	TRBV9	CASSALAASTDTQYF
medium-sized	TRBJ1-6	TRBV27	CASSLGWMGSPLHF
NA	TRBJ2-7	TRBV7-2	CASSFGGGGVYF
medium-sized	TRBJ1-3	TRBV5-4	CASSWAGGSSGNTIYF